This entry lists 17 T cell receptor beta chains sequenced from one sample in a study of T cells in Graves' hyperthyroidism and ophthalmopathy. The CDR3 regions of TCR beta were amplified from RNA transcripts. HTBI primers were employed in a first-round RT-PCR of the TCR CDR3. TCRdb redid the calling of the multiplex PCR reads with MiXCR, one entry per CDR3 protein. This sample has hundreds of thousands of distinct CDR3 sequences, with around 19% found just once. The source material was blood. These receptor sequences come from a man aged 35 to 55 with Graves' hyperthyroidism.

Written as DNA, the CDR3 is TGTGCCAGCAGCTTCACAAGAGCCAAAAACATTCAGTACTTC. Translated, it gives CASSFTRAKNIQYF. The genes are TRBV7-2 and TRBJ2-4; D unresolved. Trimming pared 3 bases from V and 0 bases from J, leaving 6 bases between. The CDR3 is made up of 14 amino acids. Germline values: CDR1 SGHTA, CDR2 FQGNSA.

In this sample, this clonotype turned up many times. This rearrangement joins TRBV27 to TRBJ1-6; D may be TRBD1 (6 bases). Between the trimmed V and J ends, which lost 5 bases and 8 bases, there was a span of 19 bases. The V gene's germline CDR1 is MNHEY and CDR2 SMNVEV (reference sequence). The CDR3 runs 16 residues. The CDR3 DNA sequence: TGTGCCAGCAGTCTGATAATGGGGGCTCGGGATTCACCCCTCCACTTT. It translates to CASSLIMGARDSPLHF.

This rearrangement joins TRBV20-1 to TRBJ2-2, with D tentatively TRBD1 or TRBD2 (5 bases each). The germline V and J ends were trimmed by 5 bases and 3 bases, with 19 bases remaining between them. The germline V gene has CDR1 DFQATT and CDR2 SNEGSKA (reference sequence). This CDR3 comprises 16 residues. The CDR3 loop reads CSAEPRDQTYTGELFF. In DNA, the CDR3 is TGCAGTGCTGAACCCCGGGACCAGACCTACACCGGGGAGCTGTTTTTT.

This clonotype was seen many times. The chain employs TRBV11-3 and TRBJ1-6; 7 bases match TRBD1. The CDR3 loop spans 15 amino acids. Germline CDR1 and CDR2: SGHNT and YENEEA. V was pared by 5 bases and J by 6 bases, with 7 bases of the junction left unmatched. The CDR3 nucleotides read TGTGCCAGCAGCCGTGGGACAGACTTTAATTCACCCCTCCACTTT. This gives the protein CASSRGTDFNSPLHF.

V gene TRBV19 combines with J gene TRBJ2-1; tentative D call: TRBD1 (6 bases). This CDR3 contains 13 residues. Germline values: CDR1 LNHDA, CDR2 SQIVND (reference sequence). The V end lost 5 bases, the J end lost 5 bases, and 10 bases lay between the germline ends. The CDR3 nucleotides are TGTGCCAGTAGTTCGCGACAGGACAATGAGCAGTTCTTC. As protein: CASSSRQDNEQFF. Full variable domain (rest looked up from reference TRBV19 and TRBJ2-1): DGGITQSPKYLFRKEGQNVTLSCEQNLNHDAMYWYRQDPGQGLRLIYYSQIVNDFQKGDIAEGYSVSREKKESFPLTVTSAQKNPTAFYLCASSSRQDNEQFFGPGTRLTVL.

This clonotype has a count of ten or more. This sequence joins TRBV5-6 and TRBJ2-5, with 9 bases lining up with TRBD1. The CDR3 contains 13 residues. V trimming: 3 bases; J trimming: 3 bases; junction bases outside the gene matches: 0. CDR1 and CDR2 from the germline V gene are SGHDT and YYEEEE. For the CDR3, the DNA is TGTGCCAGCAGCTGGACAGGGGAAGAGACCCAGTACTTC. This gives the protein CASSWTGEETQYF.

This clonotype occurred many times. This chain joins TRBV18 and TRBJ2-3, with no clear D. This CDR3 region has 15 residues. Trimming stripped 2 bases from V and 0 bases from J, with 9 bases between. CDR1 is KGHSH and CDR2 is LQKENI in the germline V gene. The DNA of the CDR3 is TGTGCCAGCTCACCAAGCCCAGAAAGCACAGATACGCAGTATTTT. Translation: CASSPSPESTDTQYF.

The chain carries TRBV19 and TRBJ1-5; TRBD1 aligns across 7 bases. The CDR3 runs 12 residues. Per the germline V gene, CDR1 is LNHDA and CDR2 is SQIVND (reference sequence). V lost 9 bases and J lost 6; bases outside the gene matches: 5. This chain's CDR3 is CASKQGSQPQHF. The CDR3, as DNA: TGTGCCAGCAAACAGGGGTCTCAGCCCCAGCATTTT.

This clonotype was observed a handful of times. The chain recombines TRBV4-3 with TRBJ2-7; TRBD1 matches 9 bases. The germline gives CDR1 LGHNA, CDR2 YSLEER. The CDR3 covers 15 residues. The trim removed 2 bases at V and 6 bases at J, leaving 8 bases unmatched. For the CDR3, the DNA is TGCGCCAGCAGCCAATTCTCGAGACAGGGGGGCGAGCAGTACTTC. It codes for CASSQFSRQGGEQYF.

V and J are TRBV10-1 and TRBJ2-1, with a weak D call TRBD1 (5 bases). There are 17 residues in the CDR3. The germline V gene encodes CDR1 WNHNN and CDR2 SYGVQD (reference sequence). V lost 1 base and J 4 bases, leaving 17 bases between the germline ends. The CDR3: CASSEFSTEFLYNEQFF. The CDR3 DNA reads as TGCGCCAGCAGTGAGTTTTCGACAGAGTTCCTTTACAATGAGCAGTTCTTC.

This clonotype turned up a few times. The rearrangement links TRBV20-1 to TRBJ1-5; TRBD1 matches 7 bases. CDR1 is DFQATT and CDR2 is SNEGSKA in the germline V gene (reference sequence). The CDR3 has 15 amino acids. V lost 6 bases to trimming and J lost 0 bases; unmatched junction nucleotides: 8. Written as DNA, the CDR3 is TGCAGTGCCGGGGACAGCGGTTATAGCAATCAGCCCCAGCATTTT. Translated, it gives CSAGDSGYSNQPQHF.

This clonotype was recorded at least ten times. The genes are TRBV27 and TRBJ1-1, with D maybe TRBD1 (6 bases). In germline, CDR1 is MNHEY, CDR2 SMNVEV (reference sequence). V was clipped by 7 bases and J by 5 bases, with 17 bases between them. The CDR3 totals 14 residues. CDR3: CASTPWGGLTEAFF. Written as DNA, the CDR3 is TGTGCCAGCACCCCCTGGGGGGGGCTTACTGAAGCTTTCTTT.

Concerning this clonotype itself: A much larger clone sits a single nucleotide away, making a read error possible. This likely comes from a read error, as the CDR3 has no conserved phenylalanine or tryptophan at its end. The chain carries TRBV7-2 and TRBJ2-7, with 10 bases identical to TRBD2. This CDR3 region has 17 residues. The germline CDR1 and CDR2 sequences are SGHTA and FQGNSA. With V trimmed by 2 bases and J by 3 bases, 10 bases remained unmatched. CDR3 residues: CASSLKAPLAGFYEQYL. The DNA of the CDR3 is TGTGCCAGCAGCTTAAAGGCGCCACTAGCGGGATTCTACGAGCAGTACCTC.

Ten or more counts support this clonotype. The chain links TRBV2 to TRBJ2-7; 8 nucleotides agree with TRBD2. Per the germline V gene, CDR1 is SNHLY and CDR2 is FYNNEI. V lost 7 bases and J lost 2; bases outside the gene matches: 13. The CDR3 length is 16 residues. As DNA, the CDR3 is TGTGCCAGCACCCTTGGTTCCGCGGGGGGTACCTACGAGCAGTACTTC. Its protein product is CASTLGSAGGTYEQYF.

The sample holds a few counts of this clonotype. The CDR3 reads CASSMDEGEQYF. The CDR3 DNA is TGTGCCAGCAGCATGGATGAGGGTGAGCAGTACTTC. This chain links TRBV5-8 with TRBJ2-7; D perhaps matches TRBD2 (5 bases). CDR1 is SGHTS and CDR2 is YDEGEE in the germline V gene. Trimming left V 4 bases short and J 7 bases short, with 12 bases between. CDR3 length: 12 residues.

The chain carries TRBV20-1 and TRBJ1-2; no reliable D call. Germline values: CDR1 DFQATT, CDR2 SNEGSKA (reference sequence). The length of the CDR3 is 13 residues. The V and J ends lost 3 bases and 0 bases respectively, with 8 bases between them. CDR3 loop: CSASEQTNYGYTF. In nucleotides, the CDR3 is TGCAGTGCTAGTGAGCAAACTAACTATGGCTACACCTTC.

CDR3 in amino acids: CASSPGGQGSGPSRETQYF. CDR3 DNA sequence: TGCGCCAGCAGCCCTGGGGGACAGGGGTCCGGCCCCTCCCGAGAGACCCAGTACTTC. V and J are TRBV5-1 and TRBJ2-5; 10 nucleotides agree with TRBD1. CDR1 is SGHRS, CDR2 YFSETQ, per germline. V lost 4 bases, J lost 4 bases, and 19 bases stayed unmatched. CDR3 length: 19 amino acids.